The source of this T cell receptor (beta chain) is a study of T cell responses to AZD1222 COVID-19 vaccine (dated by TCRdb to the early 2020s). About the study as a whole: A total of under 250 trial participants underwent TCR sequencing, of whom 207 had received two doses of AZD1222 and about 25 had received two doses of the MenACWY control vaccine. Trial participants were enrolled by age into subgroups of 18-55, 56-69 and 70-plus years, and about 150, 27 and 61 TCR-sequenced participants, respectively, were included in these subgroups.

The CDR3 regions of human TCRbeta chains were analyzed by immunosequencing. The original methods were these. Repertoire TCRs were matched against a reference library of SARS-CoV-2-specific TCRs generated with the MIRA antigen-specificity platform. Breadth meant the fraction of unique TCRs that were SARS-CoV-2-associated, whereas depth meant the fraction of total T cells that were SARS-CoV-2-associated. Using the MIRA data, each spike-specific TCR was assigned both to the spike region to which the TCR was reactive and to a CD4 or CD8 class. Log10-transformed breadth and depth values were compared by one-way ANOVA with Sidak's multiple comparisons tests. TCRdb stores this immuneACCESS table with in-frame sequences only. Part of the clones is absent; in the studies checked, under half of the shortfall reflects unresolved V genes, and no reason is known for the rest. V, J and clone size were drawn from that table, and D and trimming were deduced from the DNA. This sample holds around 100,000 clones; about 87% were observed only once. The top ten hold 6.5% of the sample.

Study-level results and caveats: Vaccine-associated CD4 TCRs spanned the whole spike protein, with dominant responses in regions 160-218 and 743-854. Participants were mostly white British and included more females than males, and it was suggested by the authors that clonal diversity may have been underestimated. A significant rise in spike-specific TCR breadth and depth was observed after two AZD1222 doses relative to day 0 and relative to MenACWY recipients. Because no samples from the day 14 peak response were available, repertoires could be characterized only after the peak T cell response. In the small 56-69-year group, the increase in depth fell short of significance, most likely because of low power. Reportedly, almost half of the unique spike-specific TCRs recognized epitopes lying outside the regions that are mutated in the B.1.351 and B.1.1.7 variants. Conclusions about previously exposed vaccinees are limited because only five to seven AZD1222 recipients were SARS-CoV-2 seropositive at baseline.

Read against the paper, the sample's time point label means: about 28 days (+/-7) after the second vaccine dose. Because spike-specific TCR depth and breadth did not differ between the two schedules, AZD1222 recipients who got a second dose at roughly 4 weeks were pooled with those who got a second dose at roughly 12 weeks. The vaccinee samples were drawn from two UK trials, COV001 and COV002, one of which was a single-blind randomized controlled phase 2/3 trial testing AZD1222 (ChAdOx1 nCoV-19) in healthy adults. For TCRbeta chain sequencing, PBMC samples from trial participants were taken at day 0 and at day 28 after the second dose. On this clone itself: What antigen it recognizes has not been identified. One base away there is no much larger clone; base qualities are not given.

CDR1 is given as SGHVS and CDR2 as FQNEAQ, both from the germline V gene. The junction carries 17 bases between V and J, which are trimmed by 5 bases and 0 bases respectively. The CDR3, from cysteine to phenylalanine, totals 17 residues. The CDR3 DNA has 51 bases and is translated from base 1. The sequence came from an adult who received the AZD1222 COVID-19 vaccine. Sequences were derived from peripheral blood, sampled 28 days after the second AZD1222 dose. The sequence is built from TRBV7-8 and TRBJ1-5; no D gene call is confident. The nucleotide sequence reads as follows: TGTGCCAGCAGCCCGCCGGGTGTAACTTATAGCAATCAGCCCCAGCATTTT. This is translated as CASSPPGVTYSNQPQHF.